This TCR beta chain was identified during a study of blood T cells in healthy people across ages. Alongside a J-beta primer mix, a sample-barcoded 5' primer served in a second PCR lasting roughly 7 to 11 cycles. MiXCR was run by TCRdb on the 5' RACE reads, yielding one entry per CDR3 protein. The data show fewer than 2,000,000 distinct CDR3 sequences, about 39% seen once. The table lists this clonotype with a few counts. The CDR3 is made up of 15 amino acids. J gave up 1 base and V 8 bases, and 8 bases lay outside the gene matches. Germline assignment: CDR1 SEHNR and CDR2 FQNEAQ (reference sequence). The chain joins TRBV7-9 to TRBJ2-4; 7 nucleotides match TRBD1. This TCR was sampled from a human donor in good health. The sample was blood. CDR3 loop: CASGSGGAAKNIQYF. CDR3 nucleotides: TGTGCCAGCGGTTCAGGGGGAGCGGCCAAAAACATTCAGTACTTC.